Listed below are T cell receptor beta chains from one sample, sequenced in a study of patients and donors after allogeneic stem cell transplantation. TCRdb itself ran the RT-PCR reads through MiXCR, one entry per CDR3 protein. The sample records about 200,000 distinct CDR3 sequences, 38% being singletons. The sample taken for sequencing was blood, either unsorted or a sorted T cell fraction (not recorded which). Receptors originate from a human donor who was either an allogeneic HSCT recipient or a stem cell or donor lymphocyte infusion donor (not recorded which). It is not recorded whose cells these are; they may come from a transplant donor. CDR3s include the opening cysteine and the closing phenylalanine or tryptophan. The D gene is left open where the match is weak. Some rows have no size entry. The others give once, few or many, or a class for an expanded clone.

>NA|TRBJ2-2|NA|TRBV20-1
CSASPANTGELFF
TGCAGTGCTAGCCCAGCAAACACCGGGGAGCTGTTTTTT
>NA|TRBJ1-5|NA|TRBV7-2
CASSLGTVLAQPQHF
TGTGCCAGCAGCTTAGGGACAGTACTGGCTCAGCCCCAGCATTTT
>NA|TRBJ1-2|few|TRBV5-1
CASSLATGRRTF
TGCGCCAGCAGCTTGGCCACAGGGCGGCGGACCTTC
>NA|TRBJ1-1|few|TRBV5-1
CASSSGANIGTEAFF
TGCGCCAGCAGCTCCGGGGCAAATATCGGCACTGAAGCTTTCTTT
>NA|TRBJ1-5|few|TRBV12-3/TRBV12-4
CASTRGGQPQHF
TGTGCCAGCACGAGGGGAGGACAGCCCCAGCATTTT
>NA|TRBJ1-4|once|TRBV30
CAWNPREIEKLFF
TGTGCCTGGAACCCGAGGGAGATTGAAAAACTGTTTTTT
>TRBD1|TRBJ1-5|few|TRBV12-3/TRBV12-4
CASSPIGTGSNQPQHF
TGTGCCAGCAGCCCAATTGGGACAGGGAGCAATCAGCCCCAGCATTTT
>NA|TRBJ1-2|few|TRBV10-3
CAISAREGVYGYTF
TGTGCCATCAGTGCAAGGGAAGGTGTGTATGGCTACACCTTC
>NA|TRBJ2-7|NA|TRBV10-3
CATRDGHYYYEQYF
TGTGCCACCCGGGACGGCCACTACTACTACGAGCAGTACTTC
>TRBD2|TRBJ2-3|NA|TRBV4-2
CASGRSSGLSTDTQYF
TGTGCCAGCGGTCGTTCTAGCGGGCTTAGCACAGATACGCAGTATTTT
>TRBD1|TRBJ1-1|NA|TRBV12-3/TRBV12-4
CASSPRSGQGTEAFF
TGTGCCAGCAGTCCTAGATCAGGACAGGGCACTGAAGCTTTCTTT
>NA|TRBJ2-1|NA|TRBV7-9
CASSSPQGNYNEQFF
TGTGCCAGCAGCTCCCCACAGGGAAACTACAATGAGCAGTTCTTC
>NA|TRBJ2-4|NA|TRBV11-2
CASSPNREAVAKNIQYF
TGTGCCAGCAGCCCGAATAGAGAAGCTGTAGCCAAAAACATTCAGTACTTC
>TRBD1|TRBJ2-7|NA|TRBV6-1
CASSESEDRANEQYF
TGTGCCAGCAGTGAATCTGAGGACAGGGCTAACGAGCAGTACTTC
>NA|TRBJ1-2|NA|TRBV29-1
CSVVDGYTF
TGCAGCGTTGTAGATGGCTACACCTTC
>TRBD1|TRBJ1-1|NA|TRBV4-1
CASSQESGGGGTEAFF
TGCGCCAGCAGCCAAGAATCAGGGGGCGGTGGCACTGAAGCTTTCTTT
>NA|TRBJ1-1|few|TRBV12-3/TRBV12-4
CASSMGSSTEAFF
TGTGCCAGCAGCATGGGTAGTAGCACTGAAGCTTTCTTT
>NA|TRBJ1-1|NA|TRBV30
CAWKQGPTEAFF
TGTGCCTGGAAGCAGGGGCCCACTGAAGCTTTCTTT
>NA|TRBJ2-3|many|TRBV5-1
CASSLVLLDTSTDTQYF
TGCGCCAGCAGCTTGGTTCTCCTGGACACTAGCACAGATACGCAGTATTTT
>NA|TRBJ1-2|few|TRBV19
CASSVPGKEYYTF
TGTGCCAGTAGTGTCCCTGGGAAGGAGTACTACACCTTC